These T cell receptor beta chains were read from a single sample in a study of T cells in Graves' hyperthyroidism and ophthalmopathy. One entry per CDR3 protein, called by TCRdb with MiXCR from the multiplex PCR reads. This table has under 400,000 distinct CDR3 sequences, roughly 14% appearing once. Sequenced: blood. The receptors stem from a woman in her sixties or seventies with Graves' hyperthyroidism. Both conserved end residues are part of each CDR3. Each record gives: D gene, clone size, J gene, V gene, CDR3 DNA, CDR3 protein. A D gene is named only where the DNA matches it firmly. Not every row has a clone size; where given, it reads once, few, many or a size class.

>TRBD1|many|TRBJ2-5|TRBV6-1
TGTGCCAGCAGTGAAGTATGGGGACAGGAGGACTTC
CASSEVWGQEDF
>-|many|TRBJ2-3|TRBV12-3/TRBV12-4
TGTGCCAGCAGTTTAATGGGGGGCGGCCCCACAGATACGCAGTATTTT
CASSLMGGGPTDTQYF
>TRBD1|many|TRBJ1-6|TRBV11-2
TGTGCCAGCAGCATCCAGACAGGGAGGAATTCACCCCTCCACTTT
CASSIQTGRNSPLHF
>TRBD2|few|TRBJ2-3|TRBV10-3
TGTGCCATCAGTACCCAGCGGGGGGTGCCAGATACGCAGTATTTT
CAISTQRGVPDTQYF
>TRBD2|many|TRBJ2-3|TRBV3-1
TGTGCCAGCAGCCAAGGTATTCCGGGACTAGCGGGCAGCACAGATACGCAGTATTTT
CASSQGIPGLAGSTDTQYF
>-|-|TRBJ1-6|TRBV20-1
TGCAGTGCTAGAGATCTAGGAGGGTTCGATTCACCCCTCCACTTT
CSARDLGGFDSPLHF
>-|few|TRBJ2-5|TRBV27
TGTGCCAGCAGTTTATCGGAGGAAGAGACCCAGTACTTC
CASSLSEEETQYF
>-|few|TRBJ2-2|TRBV5-1
TGCGCCAGCAGCTTTGGAGGGACCCGGGAGCTGTTTTTT
CASSFGGTRELFF
>-|many|TRBJ1-1|TRBV11-2
TGTGCCAGCAGGGTTTTAAAGGGCATCAACACTGAAGCTTTCTTT
CASRVLKGINTEAFF
>-|many|TRBJ2-1|TRBV7-9
TGTGCCAGCAGGACAGCCAGCTCCTACAATGAGCAGTTCTTC
CASRTASSYNEQFF
>TRBD2|-|TRBJ2-1|TRBV7-9
TGTGCCAGCAGCTTAGTGGGACTAGCGGAGGCCTACAATGAGCAGTTCTTC
CASSLVGLAEAYNEQFF
>TRBD2|few|TRBJ2-7|TRBV10-3
TGTGCCATCAGTGAGGCGACTCGAGCGGGAATCTACGAGCAGTACTTC
CAISEATRAGIYEQYF
>-|many|TRBJ2-1|TRBV3-1
TGTGCCAGCAGCCCTGGGGGTTTTTTTGAGCAGTTCTTC
CASSPGGFFEQFF
>TRBD1|-|TRBJ2-4|TRBV6-1
TGTGCCAGCGTTTGGGACAGATTAGCCAAAAACATTCAGTACTTC
CASVWDRLAKNIQYF
>-|many|TRBJ2-5|TRBV20-1
TGCAGTGCCCTGGTCCCTTCGGCGGAGACCCAGTACTTC
CSALVPSAETQYF
>-|-|TRBJ2-5|TRBV7-9
TGTGCCAGCAGCTTAGTGGAGGGAGCCGAGACCCAGTACTTC
CASSLVEGAETQYF
>TRBD1|many|TRBJ1-5|TRBV18
TGTGCCAGCTCACCACGGGAGGGGGCGGGCAATCAGCCCCAGCATTTT
CASSPREGAGNQPQHF
>-|many|TRBJ2-7|TRBV12-3/TRBV12-4
TGTGCCAGCAGTTTAGGAGGAACAGCAAAAGGCAACGAGCAGTACTTC
CASSLGGTAKGNEQYF
>TRBD2|many|TRBJ2-1|TRBV29-1
TGCAGCGTTGATAGCGGGACTAGCGGGCACTACAATGAGCAGTTCTTC
CSVDSGTSGHYNEQFF
>TRBD2|many|TRBJ2-3|TRBV6-2/TRBV6-3
TGTGCCAGCAGTTACGTTGTAGCGGGAGAGACCACAGATACGCAGTATTTT
CASSYVVAGETTDTQYF
>-|-|TRBJ1-1|TRBV12-5
TGTGCTAGTGGTTTGGAGTTAGACACTGAAGCTTTCTTT
CASGLELDTEAFF
>-|-|TRBJ2-2|TRBV5-1
TGCGCCAGCAGTCCTGTGGAGAACACCGGGGAGCTGTTTTTT
CASSPVENTGELFF
>TRBD2|many|TRBJ2-3|TRBV2
TGTGCCAGCAGTCTCGATACTAGCGGGACTAGCACAGATACGCAGTATTTT
CASSLDTSGTSTDTQYF
>TRBD2|few|TRBJ2-1|TRBV14
TGTGCCAGCAGCCAAGTGACTAGCGGATGGAGCTCCTACAATGAGCAGTTCTTC
CASSQVTSGWSSYNEQFF
>-|-|TRBJ2-7|TRBV29-1
TGCAGCGCTGGAAGAGGGGGGTACGAGCAGTACTTC
CSAGRGGYEQYF
>-|many|TRBJ2-2|TRBV20-1
TGCAGTGCTAGAGATGCCCAGCGGGCGAACACCGGGGAGCTGTTTTTT
CSARDAQRANTGELFF
>TRBD2|many|TRBJ2-7|TRBV3-1
TGTGCCAGCAGCCCCTTTGGGACTAGCGAGTCACCCTACGAGCAGTACTTC
CASSPFGTSESPYEQYF
>-|many|TRBJ1-5|TRBV2
TGTGCCAGCAGTGAAGGGGGGAGTCAGCCCCAGCATTTT
CASSEGGSQPQHF
>TRBD1|-|TRBJ1-5|TRBV7-9
TGTGCCAGCAGCTTAGAGGACAGGTTTAGCAATCAGCCCCGGCATTTT
CASSLEDRFSNQPRHF
>TRBD1|-|TRBJ1-2|TRBV29-1
TGCAGCGTTGCCACCCGGGACAGGGGCGACTATGGCTACACCTTC
CSVATRDRGDYGYTF
>TRBD1|-|TRBJ2-5|TRBV10-2
TGCGCCAGCAGTGAGGGGGACAGGGGAGGAGAGACCCAGTACTTC
CASSEGDRGGETQYF
>TRBD1|-|TRBJ1-2|TRBV12-3/TRBV12-4
TGTGCCAGCAGCCAGGTCCAGGGGGTTGGCTACACCTTC
CASSQVQGVGYTF
>TRBD1|many|TRBJ1-5|TRBV5-1
TGCGCCAGCAGCTACACAGGGGAAGGCAATCAGCCCCAGCATTTT
CASSYTGEGNQPQHF
>TRBD1|few|TRBJ1-4|TRBV7-9
TGTGCCAGCAGCCAGGACAGGGGTGGTGAAAAACTGTTTTTT
CASSQDRGGEKLFF
>TRBD2|many|TRBJ2-1|TRBV29-1
TGCAGCGTCCGGAGCGGGAGCTCCTACAATGAGCAGTTCTTC
CSVRSGSSYNEQFF
>TRBD1|many|TRBJ2-5|TRBV15
TGTGCCACCAGCACCTTAATTGGGCAGGGGGCGATCACCCAGTACTTC
CATSTLIGQGAITQYF
>-|few|TRBJ2-5|TRBV7-8
TGTGCCAGCAGCTTATGGACTATTGGGGTGAGGGAGACCCAGTACTTC
CASSLWTIGVRETQYF
>-|many|TRBJ2-7|TRBV6-6
TGTGCCAGCAGTTACTTACGAGAATCCTCCTACGAGCAGTACTTC
CASSYLRESSYEQYF
>-|many|TRBJ1-2|TRBV9
TGTGCCAGCAGCGTAGGGCAGGGCACCTATGGCTACACCTTC
CASSVGQGTYGYTF
>TRBD1|many|TRBJ2-7|TRBV11-2
TGTGCCAGCAGCCTCCGGGACAGGGCTTACGAGCAGTACTTC
CASSLRDRAYEQYF
>-|many|TRBJ1-3|TRBV7-9
TGTGCCAGCAGCTTACAGAGCTCTGGAAACACCATATATTTT
CASSLQSSGNTIYF
>-|-|TRBJ2-3|TRBV9
TGTGCCAGCAGCGTAGGTCAGGGGTACACAGATACGCAGTATTTT
CASSVGQGYTDTQYF